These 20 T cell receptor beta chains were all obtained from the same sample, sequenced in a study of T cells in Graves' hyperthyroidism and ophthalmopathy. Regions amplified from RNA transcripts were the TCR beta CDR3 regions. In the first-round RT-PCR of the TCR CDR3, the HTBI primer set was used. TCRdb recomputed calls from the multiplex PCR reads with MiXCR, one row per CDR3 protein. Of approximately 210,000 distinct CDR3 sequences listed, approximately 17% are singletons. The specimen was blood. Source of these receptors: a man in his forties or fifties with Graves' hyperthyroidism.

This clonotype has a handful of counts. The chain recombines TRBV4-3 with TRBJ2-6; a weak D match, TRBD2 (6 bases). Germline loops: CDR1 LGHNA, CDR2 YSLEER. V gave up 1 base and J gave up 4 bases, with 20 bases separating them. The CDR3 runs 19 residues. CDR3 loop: CASSQAPTRGFSGANVLTF. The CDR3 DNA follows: TGCGCCAGCAGCCAAGCTCCGACTAGGGGTTTTTCCGGGGCCAACGTCCTGACTTTC.

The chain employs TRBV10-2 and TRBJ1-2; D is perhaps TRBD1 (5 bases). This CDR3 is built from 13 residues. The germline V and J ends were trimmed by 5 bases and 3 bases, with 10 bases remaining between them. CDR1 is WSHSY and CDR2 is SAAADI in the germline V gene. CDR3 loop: CASSPDKYYGYTF. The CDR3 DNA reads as TGCGCCAGCAGTCCGGACAAGTACTATGGCTACACCTTC.

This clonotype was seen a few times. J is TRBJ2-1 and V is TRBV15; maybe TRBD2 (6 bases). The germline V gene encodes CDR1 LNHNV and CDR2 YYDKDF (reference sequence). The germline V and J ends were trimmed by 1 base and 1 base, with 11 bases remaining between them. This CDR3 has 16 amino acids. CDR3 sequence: CATSRAHGGSYNEQFF. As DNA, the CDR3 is TGTGCCACCAGCAGAGCCCATGGGGGGTCCTACAATGAGCAGTTCTTC.

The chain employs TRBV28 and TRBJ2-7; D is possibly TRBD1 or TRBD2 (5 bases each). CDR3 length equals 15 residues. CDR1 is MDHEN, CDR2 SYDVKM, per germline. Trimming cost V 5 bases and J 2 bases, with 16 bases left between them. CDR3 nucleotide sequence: TGTGCCAGCAGTCCCATCGGGGCAGCCACCTACGAGCAGTACTTC. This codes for CASSPIGAATYEQYF.

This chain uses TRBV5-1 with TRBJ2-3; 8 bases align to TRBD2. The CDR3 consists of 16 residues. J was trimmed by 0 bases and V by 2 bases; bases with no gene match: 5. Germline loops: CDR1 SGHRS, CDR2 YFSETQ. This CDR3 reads CASSFRGRSSTDTQYF. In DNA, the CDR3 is TGCGCCAGCAGCTTCCGCGGGAGGTCTAGCACAGATACGCAGTATTTT. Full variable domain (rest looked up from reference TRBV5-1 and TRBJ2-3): KAGVTQTPRYLIKTRGQQVTLSCSPISGHRSVSWYQQTPGQGLQFLFEYFSETQRNKGNFPGRFSGRQFSNSRSEMNVSTLELGDSALYLCASSFRGRSSTDTQYFGPGTRLTVL.

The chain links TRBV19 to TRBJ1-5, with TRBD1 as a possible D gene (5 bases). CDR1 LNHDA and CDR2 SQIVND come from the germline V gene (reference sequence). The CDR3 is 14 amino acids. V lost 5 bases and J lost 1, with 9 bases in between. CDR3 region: CASSSGRSNQPQHF. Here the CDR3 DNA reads TGTGCCAGTAGTTCGGGACGGAGCAATCAGCCCCAGCATTTT.

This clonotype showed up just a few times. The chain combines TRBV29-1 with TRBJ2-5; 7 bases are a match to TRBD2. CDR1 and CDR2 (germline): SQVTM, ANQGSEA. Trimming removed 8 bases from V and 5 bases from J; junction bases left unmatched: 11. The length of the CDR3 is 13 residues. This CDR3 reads CSYRRGETETQYF. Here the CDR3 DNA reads TGCAGCTATAGACGGGGGGAGACGGAGACCCAGTACTTC.

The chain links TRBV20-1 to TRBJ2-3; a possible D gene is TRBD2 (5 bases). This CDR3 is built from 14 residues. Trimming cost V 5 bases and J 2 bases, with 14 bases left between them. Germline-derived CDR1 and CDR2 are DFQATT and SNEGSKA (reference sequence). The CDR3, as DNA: TGCAGTGCTTGGACTTACTTACCCACAGATACGCAGTATTTT. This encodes CSAWTYLPTDTQYF.

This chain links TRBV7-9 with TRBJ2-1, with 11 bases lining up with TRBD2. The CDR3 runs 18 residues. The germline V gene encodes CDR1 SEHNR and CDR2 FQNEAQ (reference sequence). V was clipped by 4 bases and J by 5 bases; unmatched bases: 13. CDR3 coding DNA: TGTGCCAGCAGCTCTCCTGGGTGGGGACTAGCGGATAACAATGAGCAGTTCTTC. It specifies CASSSPGWGLADNNEQFF.

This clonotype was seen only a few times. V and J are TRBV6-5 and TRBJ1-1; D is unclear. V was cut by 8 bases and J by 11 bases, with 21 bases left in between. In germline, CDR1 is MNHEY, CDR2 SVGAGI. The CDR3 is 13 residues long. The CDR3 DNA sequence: TGTGCCAGCCGTTGGGATCCGCGTCTGGAGGCTTTCTTT. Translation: CASRWDPRLEAFF.

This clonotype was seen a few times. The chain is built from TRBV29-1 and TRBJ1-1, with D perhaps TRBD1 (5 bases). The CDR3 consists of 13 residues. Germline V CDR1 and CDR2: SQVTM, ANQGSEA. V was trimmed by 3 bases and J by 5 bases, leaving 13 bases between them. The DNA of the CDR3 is TGCAGCGTTGATTGGGACCCGGAGACTGAAGCTTTCTTT. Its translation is CSVDWDPETEAFF. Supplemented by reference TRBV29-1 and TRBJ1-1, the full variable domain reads SAVISQKPSRDICQRGTSLTIQCQVDSQVTMMFWYRQQPGQSLTLIATANQGSEATYESGFVIDKFPISRPNLTFSTLTVSNMSPEDSSIYLCSVDWDPETEAFFGQGTRLTVV.

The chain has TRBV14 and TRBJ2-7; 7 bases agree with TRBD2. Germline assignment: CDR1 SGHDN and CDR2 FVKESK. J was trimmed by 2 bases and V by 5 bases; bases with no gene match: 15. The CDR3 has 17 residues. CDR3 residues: CASSGTGGRSLAYEQYF. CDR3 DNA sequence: TGTGCCAGCAGCGGGACTGGCGGGAGAAGTTTGGCCTACGAGCAGTACTTC.

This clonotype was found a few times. CDR3 nucleotides: TGCAGCGCCCGTAGGGGAGAAGGATCCTACGAGCAGTACTTC. Translated: CSARRGEGSYEQYF. The J gene is TRBJ2-7, the V gene TRBV29-1; the D call may be TRBD1 or TRBD2 (5 bases each). This CDR3 is 14 amino acids long. Trimming took 7 bases from V and 1 from J, leaving 17 bases between them. Germline CDR1 SQVTM, CDR2 ANQGSEA.

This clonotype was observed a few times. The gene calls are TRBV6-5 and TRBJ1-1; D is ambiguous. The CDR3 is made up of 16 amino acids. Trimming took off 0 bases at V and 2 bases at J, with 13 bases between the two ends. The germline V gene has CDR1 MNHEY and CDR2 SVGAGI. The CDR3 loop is CASSYSPGHKNTEAFF. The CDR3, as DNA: TGTGCCAGCAGTTACTCCCCCGGGCATAAAAACACTGAAGCTTTCTTT.

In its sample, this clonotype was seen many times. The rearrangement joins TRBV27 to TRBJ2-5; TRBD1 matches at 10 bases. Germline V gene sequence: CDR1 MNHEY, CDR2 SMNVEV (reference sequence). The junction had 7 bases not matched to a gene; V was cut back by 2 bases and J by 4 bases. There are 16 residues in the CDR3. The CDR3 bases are TGTGCCAGCAGTTTAGGGGGACAGGGGCTCCGAGAGACCCAGTACTTC. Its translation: CASSLGGQGLRETQYF.

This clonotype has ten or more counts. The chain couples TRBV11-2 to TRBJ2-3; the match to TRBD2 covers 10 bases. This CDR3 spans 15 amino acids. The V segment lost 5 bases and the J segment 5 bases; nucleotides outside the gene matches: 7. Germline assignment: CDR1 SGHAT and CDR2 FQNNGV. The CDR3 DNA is TGTGCCAGCAGCCCAAAGCTAGCGGGAGTAGATACGCAGTATTTT. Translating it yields CASSPKLAGVDTQYF.

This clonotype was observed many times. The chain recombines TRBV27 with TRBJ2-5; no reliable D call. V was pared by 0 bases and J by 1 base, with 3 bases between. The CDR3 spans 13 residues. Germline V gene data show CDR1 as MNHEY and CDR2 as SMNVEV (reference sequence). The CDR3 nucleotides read TGTGCCAGCAGTTTATCGCGCCAAGAGACCCAGTACTTC. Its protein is CASSLSRQETQYF.

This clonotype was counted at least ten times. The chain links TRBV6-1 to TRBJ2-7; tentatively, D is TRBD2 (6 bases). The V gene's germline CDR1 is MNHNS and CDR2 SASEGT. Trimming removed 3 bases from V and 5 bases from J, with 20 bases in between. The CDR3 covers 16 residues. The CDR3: CASSDQGLPLGDEQYF. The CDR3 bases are TGTGCCAGCAGTGATCAGGGACTCCCTCTTGGGGACGAGCAGTACTTC.

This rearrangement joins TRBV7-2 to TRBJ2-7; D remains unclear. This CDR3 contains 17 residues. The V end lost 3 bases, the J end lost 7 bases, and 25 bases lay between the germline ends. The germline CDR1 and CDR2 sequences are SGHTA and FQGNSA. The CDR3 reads CASSFEVWGSRFGEQYF. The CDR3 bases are TGTGCCAGCAGCTTCGAAGTTTGGGGATCTCGTTTTGGAGAGCAGTACTTC.

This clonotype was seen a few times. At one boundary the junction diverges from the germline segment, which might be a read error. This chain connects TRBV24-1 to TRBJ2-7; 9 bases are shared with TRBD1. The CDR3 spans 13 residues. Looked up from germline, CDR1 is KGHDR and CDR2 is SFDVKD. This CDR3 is CATSRTGVYGQYF. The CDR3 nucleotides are TGTGCCACCAGTCGGACAGGGGTCTACGGGCAGTACTTC.